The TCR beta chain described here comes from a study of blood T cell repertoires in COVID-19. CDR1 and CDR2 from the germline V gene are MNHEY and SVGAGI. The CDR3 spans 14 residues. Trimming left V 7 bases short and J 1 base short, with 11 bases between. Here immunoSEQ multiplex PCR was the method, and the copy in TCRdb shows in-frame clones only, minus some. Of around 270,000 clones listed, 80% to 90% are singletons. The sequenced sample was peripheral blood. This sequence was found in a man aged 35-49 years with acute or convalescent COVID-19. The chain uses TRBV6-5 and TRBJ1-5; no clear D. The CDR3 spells CASTATYSNQPQHF. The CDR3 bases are TGTGCCAGCACCGCGACTTACAGCAATCAGCCCCAGCATTTT.